This is a list of T cell receptor beta chains from one sample in a study of T-cell reconstitution after alpha-beta-depleted transplantation in children. TCRdb analysed the PCR reads with MiXCR anew, one entry per CDR3 protein. The sample includes about 420,000 distinct CDR3 sequences, 9.5% to 13% seen only once; the top ten take 4.5% to 7%. Sequences were derived from PBMCs from the stem cell graft donor, sampled from the stem cell graft. These receptors came from a human donor who donated a stem cell graft to a child with acute myeloid leukemia. The CDR3 runs from the conserved cysteine through the conserved F or W. The D gene is left open where the match is weak. A clone size is listed for some rows: how often the clone was seen (once, few, many), or a class if it is expanded.

d_call,clone_size,j_call,v_call,cdr3_aa,cdr3_nt
-,-,TRBJ1-1,TRBV20-1,CSATDRPNTEAFF,TGCAGTGCTACAGACAGGCCGAACACTGAAGCTTTCTTT
-,-,TRBJ2-3,TRBV20-1,CSARHRADTQYF,TGCAGTGCTAGACATCGTGCAGATACGCAGTATTTT
TRBD1,few,TRBJ2-2,TRBV20-1,CSAWDREEDTGELFF,TGCAGTGCTTGGGACAGGGAAGAGGACACCGGGGAGCTGTTTTTT
TRBD2,-,TRBJ2-7,TRBV4-3,CASSQDPGLAGVYEQYF,TGCGCCAGCAGCCAAGACCCGGGACTAGCGGGGGTATACGAGCAGTACTTC
TRBD2,few,TRBJ2-3,TRBV29-1,CSVEAGGRPPDTQYF,TGCAGCGTTGAAGCGGGGGGGCGCCCCCCAGATACGCAGTATTTT
TRBD2,few,TRBJ2-1,TRBV12-3/TRBV12-4,CASNRLAGHNEQFF,TGTGCCAGCAACCGACTAGCGGGCCACAATGAGCAGTTCTTC
-,few,TRBJ2-3,TRBV20-1,CSASGNGDTQYF,TGCAGTGCTAGTGGGAACGGGGATACGCAGTATTTT
-,-,TRBJ2-5,TRBV2,CASEDDQETQYF,TGTGCCAGCGAGGACGATCAAGAGACCCAGTACTTC
TRBD2,-,TRBJ2-7,TRBV9,CASSVDAGATYEQYF,TGTGCCAGCAGCGTAGATGCGGGAGCTACCTACGAGCAGTACTTC
-,many,TRBJ2-6,TRBV29-1,CSVGKGAPGANVLTF,TGCAGCGTTGGAAAAGGAGCCCCCGGGGCCAACGTCCTGACTTTC
-,-,TRBJ1-5,TRBV20-1,CSARAFGQPQHF,TGCAGTGCTCGCGCCTTCGGTCAGCCCCAGCATTTT
TRBD2,-,TRBJ2-5,TRBV7-7,CASSLTSGRLETQYF,TGTGCTAGCAGCTTGACTAGCGGTCGATTAGAGACCCAGTACTTC
-,-,TRBJ2-3,TRBV7-9,CASSSALGQYF,TGTGCCAGCTCCTCCGCCTTGGGGCAGTATTTT
-,-,TRBJ2-7,TRBV9,CASSVAGGVRPYEQYF,TGTGCCAGCAGCGTAGCAGGGGGGGTCCGTCCCTACGAGCAGTACTTC
-,-,TRBJ2-2,TRBV10-2,CASRTINTGELFF,TGCGCCAGCAGGACAATTAACACCGGGGAGCTGTTTTTT
-,-,TRBJ2-1,TRBV10-3,CAIEGGDNEQFF,TGTGCCATCGAGGGCGGGGACAATGAGCAGTTCTTC
-,few,TRBJ2-2,TRBV19,CASSIVPPGPAGTGELFF,TGTGCCAGTAGTATAGTCCCGCCCGGGCCGGCGGGTACCGGGGAGCTGTTTTTT
-,few,TRBJ2-5,TRBV5-1,CASSLEVLTETQYF,TGCGCCAGCAGCTTGGAGGTCTTAACGGAGACCCAGTACTTC
-,-,TRBJ1-1,TRBV29-1,CSVSKGGGTEAFF,TGCAGCGTTTCAAAGGGGGGTGGAACTGAAGCTTTCTTT
-,-,TRBJ2-7,TRBV12-3/TRBV12-4,CASSGGFEQYF,TGTGCCAGCAGTGGGGGGTTTGAGCAGTACTTC
-,few,TRBJ2-1,TRBV7-9,CASSVETEDEQFF,TGTGCCAGCAGCGTAGAGACTGAGGATGAGCAGTTCTTC
-,many,TRBJ2-1,TRBV2,CASRQGGEQFF,TGTGCCAGCAGGCAGGGGGGTGAGCAGTTCTTC
TRBD2,few,TRBJ2-1,TRBV20-1,CSAREGGRAFSEQFF,TGCAGTGCTAGAGAGGGAGGGAGGGCCTTCTCCGAGCAGTTCTTC
-,many,TRBJ2-5,TRBV29-1,CSVDGRTIVETQYF,TGCAGCGTTGATGGGCGGACCATAGTAGAGACCCAGTACTTC
-,-,TRBJ1-1,TRBV20-1,CSARSDRRNEAFF,TGCAGTGCTAGATCGGACAGAAGGAATGAAGCTTTCTTT
TRBD1,few,TRBJ1-6,TRBV7-2,CASSLPRDNRDRANNIHSPLHF,TGTGCCAGCAGCTTACCTCGCGACAATAGGGACAGGGCAAATAACATCCATTCACCCCTCCACTTT
-,many,TRBJ1-4,TRBV6-7,CASSYRSGGDGIATNEKLFF,TGTGCCAGCAGTTACAGGAGTGGTGGAGACGGAATTGCAACTAATGAAAAACTGTTTTTT
TRBD2,few,TRBJ2-5,TRBV11-1,CASSTGLAGEYQETQYF,TGTGCCAGCAGCACGGGACTAGCGGGGGAGTACCAAGAGACCCAGTACTTC
TRBD1,few,TRBJ1-4,TRBV20-1,CSARAQGAGEKLFF,TGCAGTGCTAGGGCCCAGGGGGCGGGCGAAAAACTGTTTTTT
TRBD2,few,TRBJ2-3,TRBV7-3,CASSLTPRLAGGTDTQYF,TGTGCCAGCAGCTTAACCCCACGACTAGCGGGGGGCACAGATACGCAGTATTTT
-,-,TRBJ2-7,TRBV3-1,CASSKGLAISYEQYF,TGTGCCAGCAGCAAAGGTCTTGCGATATCCTACGAGCAGTACTTC
-,few,TRBJ1-5,TRBV20-1,CSAAHPSNQPQHF,TGCAGTGCCGCCCACCCTAGCAATCAGCCCCAGCATTTT
-,few,TRBJ2-1,TRBV20-1,CSADRVGRYNEQFF,TGCAGTGCGGATCGGGTGGGCCGGTACAATGAGCAGTTCTTC
-,few,TRBJ2-4,TRBV30,CAWNLGLGIQYF,TGTGCCTGGAACCTGGGCCTTGGCATTCAGTACTTC
TRBD2,-,TRBJ2-3,TRBV7-9,CASSLLAGVGDTQYF,TGTGCCAGCAGCTTACTAGCGGGAGTTGGGGATACGCAGTATTTT
-,many,TRBJ2-3,TRBV9,CASSVDEDTQYF,TGTGCCAGCAGCGTAGACGAGGATACGCAGTATTTT
-,-,TRBJ2-1,TRBV5-1,CASSRNYDEQFF,TGCGCCAGCAGCCGAAATTACGATGAGCAGTTCTTC
TRBD1,many,TRBJ2-2,TRBV15,CATSRGRGQGANTGELFF,TGTGCCACCAGCAGAGGCAGGGGACAGGGGGCGAACACCGGGGAGCTGTTTTTT
TRBD1,-,TRBJ2-7,TRBV20-1,CSASPRDRAYEQYF,TGCAGTGCTAGTCCTCGGGACAGGGCCTACGAGCAGTACTTC
-,-,TRBJ2-4,TRBV4-2,CASSHPLRGHDKNIQYF,TGTGCCAGCAGCCACCCGTTGAGGGGTCACGACAAAAACATTCAGTACTTC